These T cell receptor beta chains were read from a single sample in a study of blood T cells in healthy people across ages. TCRdb called the 5' RACE reads again in MiXCR, with one record for every CDR3 protein. The sample carries about 1.8 million distinct CDR3 sequences, around 50% recorded once. The sequenced sample was blood. The receptors originated from a woman aged 40 to 50 in good health. Each CDR3 is given with its conserved first and last residue. The order of the fields is V gene, J gene, D gene, clone size, CDR3 DNA, CDR3 protein. A D gene is named only where the DNA matches it firmly. Not all rows give a size; the values are once, few, many and, for expanded clones, a class.

>TRBV20-1|TRBJ2-2|NA|NA
TGCAGTGCCCCTTGGGACCGCTTCGGGGAGCTGTTTTTT
CSAPWDRFGELFF
>TRBV10-3|TRBJ2-3|TRBD1|NA
TGTGCCATCAGCGGACAGGACACAGATACGCAGTATTTT
CAISGQDTDTQYF
>TRBV6-5|TRBJ2-3|TRBD1|NA
TGTGCCAGCAGTTACTCCGGACAGGGGACTAACACAGATACGCGGTATTTT
CASSYSGQGTNTDTRYF
>TRBV6-6|TRBJ2-7|NA|NA
TGTGCCAGCAGTTACTCGGGGGCAGGGAACTCCTACGAGCAGTACTTC
CASSYSGAGNSYEQYF
>TRBV5-1|TRBJ1-5|NA|NA
TGCGCCGGCAGCTTGGACTACAGCAATCAGCCCCAGCATTTT
CAGSLDYSNQPQHF
>TRBV4-3|TRBJ2-7|TRBD2|few
TGCGCCAGCAGCCAAGCGGGACTAGTTCACGAGCAGTACTTC
CASSQAGLVHEQYF
>TRBV6-5|TRBJ2-1|TRBD2|few
TGTGCCAGCAGAAACAATGTAGCGGGGGCCTACAATGAGCAGTTCTTC
CASRNNVAGAYNEQFF
>TRBV29-1|TRBJ2-7|TRBD1|few
TGCAGCGTTGTGGACAGGGGGGACAACGAGCAGTACTTC
CSVVDRGDNEQYF
>TRBV5-4|TRBJ2-1|NA|once
TGTGCCAGCAGCTTGGACGCGGGCATAGGGGCCAAGGAGCAGTTCTTC
CASSLDAGIGAKEQFF
>TRBV15|TRBJ1-4|TRBD1|NA
TGTGCCACCAGCAGAGTGGGGACAGGGGATGAAAAACTGTTTTTT
CATSRVGTGDEKLFF
>TRBV6-2/TRBV6-3|TRBJ2-7|TRBD1|few
TGTGCCAGCAGTTTCCCGTCGGGACAGGGAGACGAGCAGTACTTC
CASSFPSGQGDEQYF
>TRBV18|TRBJ2-3|NA|NA
TGTGCCAGCTCACCCCCTGATACATATACGCAGTATTTT
CASSPPDTYTQYF
>TRBV6-5|TRBJ2-7|NA|few
TGTGCCAGCAGTTACTACCCGGGTCGCTACGAGCAGTACTTC
CASSYYPGRYEQYF
>TRBV6-2/TRBV6-3|TRBJ2-1|NA|few
TGTGCCAGCAGTTACTCGCTGGGCTCCTACAATGAGCAGTTCTTC
CASSYSLGSYNEQFF
>TRBV25-1|TRBJ2-4|NA|NA
TGTGCCAGCAGTGAATCCCTAGCCAAAAACATTCAGTACTTC
CASSESLAKNIQYF
>TRBV24-1|TRBJ2-1|TRBD1|NA
TGTGCCACCAGTGAACATACAGGGGTAGGGCAGTTCTTC
CATSEHTGVGQFF
>TRBV7-9|TRBJ2-1|TRBD2|NA
TGTACCAGCGGGGGGGACAGGTACAATGAGCAGTTCTTC
CTSGGDRYNEQFF
>TRBV5-5|TRBJ1-5|TRBD1|NA
TGTGCCAGCAGCTTGGGGGCCGCAGGGGGCCTGCAGCCCCAGCATTTT
CASSLGAAGGLQPQHF
>TRBV4-1|TRBJ1-5|NA|few
TGCGCCAGCAGCGAAGGCATCAATCAGCCCCAGCATTTT
CASSEGINQPQHF
>TRBV10-3|TRBJ1-1|NA|NA
TGTGCCACCCGGACAGATTCCAACACTGAAGCTTTCTTT
CATRTDSNTEAFF
>TRBV29-1|TRBJ2-1|NA|many
TGCAGCGTTCCAACAGGGAATGAGCAGTTCTTC
CSVPTGNEQFF
>TRBV29-1|TRBJ2-5|NA|few
TGCAGCGTTGTTGGTGTCGTGGAGACCCAGTACTTC
CSVVGVVETQYF
>TRBV6-2/TRBV6-3|TRBJ2-1|NA|few
TGTGCCAGCAAGGACTCTCACAATGAGCAGTTCTTC
CASKDSHNEQFF
>TRBV9|TRBJ1-1|NA|few
TGTGCCAGCAGCGTAGAAGGGAACACTGAAGCTTTCTTT
CASSVEGNTEAFF
>TRBV6-6|TRBJ2-7|TRBD2|NA
TGTGCCAGCAGACACATCGGGGGGGCCGAGCAGTACTTC
CASRHIGGAEQYF
>TRBV4-2|TRBJ2-3|TRBD1|NA
TGTGCCAGCAGCCAAGTGTACAGGGGAAGGGTAGATACGCAGTATTTT
CASSQVYRGRVDTQYF
>TRBV20-1|TRBJ1-1|TRBD1|once
TGCAGTGCTCTGGACAGGGGGCGGGCTTTCTTT
CSALDRGRAFF
>TRBV29-1|TRBJ2-1|NA|NA
TGCAGCGTTCCTTCCGGGAGATACAATGAGCAGTTCTTC
CSVPSGRYNEQFF
>TRBV12-3/TRBV12-4|TRBJ2-1|TRBD1|few
TGTGCCAGCAGGAATGAATATCAGGGGGACAATGAGCAGTTCTTC
CASRNEYQGDNEQFF
>TRBV15|TRBJ2-7|NA|few
TGTGCCACCGCCATTTACCCGACGGTAGCCTACGAGCAGTACTTC
CATAIYPTVAYEQYF
>TRBV4-1|TRBJ1-5|TRBD1|few
TGTGCCAGCAGTTCTATAGGGACAGCCCTCAATCAGCCCCAGCATTTT
CASSSIGTALNQPQHF
>TRBV7-8|TRBJ1-2|NA|NA
TGTGCCAGCAGCCTCGGGACATACAACTATGGCTACACCTTC
CASSLGTYNYGYTF
>TRBV5-1|TRBJ1-1|TRBD1|NA
TGCGCCAGCAGCCTCTCCGGGACAGGGGGAGCCACTGAAGCTTTCTTT
CASSLSGTGGATEAFF
>TRBV6-1|TRBJ2-7|NA|NA
TGTGCCAGCAGTGAACTAAGGAGGCCCTACGAGCAGTACTTC
CASSELRRPYEQYF
>TRBV7-9|TRBJ2-5|TRBD2|NA
TGTGCCAGCAGCGCCCTTTCGGGGGGGACCCAGTACTTC
CASSALSGGTQYF
>TRBV7-2|TRBJ2-7|NA|NA
TGTGCCAGCAGCTCAGCCGGCGGACTGGGCGAGCAGTACTTC
CASSSAGGLGEQYF
>TRBV6-5|TRBJ2-1|TRBD2|NA
TGTGCCAGCGGCTTGACTAGCGGGGGGTTTAATGAGCAGTTCTTC
CASGLTSGGFNEQFF
>TRBV25-1|TRBJ1-2|NA|NA
TGTGCCAGCAGTCCCCGGGGGGGGGACTATGGCTACACCTTC
CASSPRGGDYGYTF
>TRBV20-1|TRBJ1-6|NA|NA
TGCAGTGCTAGGAACCACGCAGATTCACCCCTCCACTTT
CSARNHADSPLHF
>TRBV6-6|TRBJ2-7|NA|NA
TGTGCCAGCAGTTCGGCAGGGCTGTACGAGCAGTACTTC
CASSSAGLYEQYF
>TRBV20-1|TRBJ2-3|NA|few
TGCAGTGCACCCACAGATACGCAGTATTTT
CSAPTDTQYF
>TRBV30|TRBJ1-1|NA|NA
TGTGCCTGGAGTGTACAGTTGAACACTGAAGCTTTCTTT
CAWSVQLNTEAFF
>TRBV2|TRBJ1-2|NA|NA
TGTGCCAGCAGTGAAGGGCAGAAAAACTATGGCTACACCTTC
CASSEGQKNYGYTF
>TRBV11-2|TRBJ2-3|TRBD1|NA
TGTGCCAGCGGCAAACAGGGGGCAGGGGGTACGCAGTATTTT
CASGKQGAGGTQYF
>TRBV20-1|TRBJ2-1|TRBD2|few
TGCAGTGCTAGAGCGGGGACTAGCGGGGGACGACAGCAGTTCTTC
CSARAGTSGGRQQFF
>TRBV2|TRBJ1-2|NA|NA
TGTGCCAGCAGTGACGTCCGTCCCTATGGCTACACCTTC
CASSDVRPYGYTF